One and the same sample provided the 2 T cell receptor beta chains below, sequenced in a study of vaccination effects on CD4 cells after COVID-19. Here immunoSEQ multiplex PCR was the method, and the copy in TCRdb shows in-frame clones only, minus some. Among about 23,000 clones, 65% to 80% were seen once, and the ten largest hold roughly 12%. Their antigens remain unidentified. Sequencing followed a ViraFEST assay step that expanded antigen-specific CD4+ T cells with viral peptide pools. Having been cultured for approximately ten days, the cells underwent CD4+ T cell isolation. Vaccinated recipients, who were negative for nucleocapsid antibodies, had no history of SARS-CoV-2 infection. This material consisted of CD4+ T cells from PBMCs cultured with HCoV-NL63 spike peptides, taken before COVID-19 vaccination. The receptor set was obtained from a human donor who received a COVID-19 vaccine.

This chain uses TRBV25-1 with TRBJ2-4, with D unclear. V dropped 10 bases and J dropped 0 bases, with 13 bases sitting between them. Germline CDR1 reads MGHDK; CDR2 reads SYGVNS. This CDR3 contains 14 residues. The CDR3 reads CATTPGVAKNIQYF. The DNA for the CDR3 is TGTGCCACCACGCCCGGAGTAGCCAAAAACATTCAGTACTTC.

Note on this clone: One junction end does not reproduce the germline sequence, and a read error may be involved. This sequence joins TRBV10-3 and TRBJ1-2, with D perhaps TRBD1 (5 bases). The CDR3 contains 14 residues. The germline CDR1 and CDR2 sequences are ENHRY and SYGVKD. The CDR3 bases are TGTGCCATCAGTGAGTCGCAGGGTAACAATGGCTACACCTTC. It yields the protein CAISESQGNNGYTF.